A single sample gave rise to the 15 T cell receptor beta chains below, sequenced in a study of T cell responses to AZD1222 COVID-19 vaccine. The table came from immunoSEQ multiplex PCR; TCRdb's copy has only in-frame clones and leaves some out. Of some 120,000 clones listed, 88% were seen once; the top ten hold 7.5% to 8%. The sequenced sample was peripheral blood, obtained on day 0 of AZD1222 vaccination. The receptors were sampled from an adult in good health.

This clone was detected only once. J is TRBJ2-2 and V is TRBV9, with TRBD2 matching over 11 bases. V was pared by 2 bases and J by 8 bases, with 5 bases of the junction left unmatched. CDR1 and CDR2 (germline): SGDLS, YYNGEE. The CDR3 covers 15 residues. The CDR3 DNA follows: TGTGCCAGCAGCGTGGGGACTAGCGGACCTGGGGAGCTGTTTTTT. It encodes CASSVGTSGPGELFF.

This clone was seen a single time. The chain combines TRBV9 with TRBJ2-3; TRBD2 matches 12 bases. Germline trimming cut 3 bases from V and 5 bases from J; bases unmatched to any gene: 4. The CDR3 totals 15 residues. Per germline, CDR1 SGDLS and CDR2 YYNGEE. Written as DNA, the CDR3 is TGTGCCAGCAGCGCCACGGGACTAGCGGGAGATACGCAGTATTTT. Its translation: CASSATGLAGDTQYF.

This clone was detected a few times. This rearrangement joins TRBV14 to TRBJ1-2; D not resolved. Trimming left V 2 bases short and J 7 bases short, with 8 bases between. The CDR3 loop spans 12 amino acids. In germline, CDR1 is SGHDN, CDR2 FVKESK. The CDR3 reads CASSQYAVGYTF. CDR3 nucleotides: TGTGCCAGCAGCCAATATGCGGTTGGCTACACCTTC.

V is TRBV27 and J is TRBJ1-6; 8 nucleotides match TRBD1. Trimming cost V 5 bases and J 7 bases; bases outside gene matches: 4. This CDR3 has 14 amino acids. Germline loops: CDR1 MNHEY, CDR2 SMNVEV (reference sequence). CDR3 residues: CASSTDRANSPLHF. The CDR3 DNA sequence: TGTGCCAGCAGTACGGACAGGGCGAATTCACCCCTCCACTTT.

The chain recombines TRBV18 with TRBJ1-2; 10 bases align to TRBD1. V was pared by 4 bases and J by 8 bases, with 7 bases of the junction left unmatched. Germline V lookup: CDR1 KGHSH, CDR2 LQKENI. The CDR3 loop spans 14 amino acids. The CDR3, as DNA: TGTGCCAGCTCACGTGACAGGGGGCTAATGGGCTACACCTTC. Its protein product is CASSRDRGLMGYTF.

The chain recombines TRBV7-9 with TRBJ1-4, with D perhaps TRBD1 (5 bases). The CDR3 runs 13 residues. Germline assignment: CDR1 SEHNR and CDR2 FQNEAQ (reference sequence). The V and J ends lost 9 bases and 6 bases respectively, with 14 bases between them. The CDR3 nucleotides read TGTGCCAGTGTGAGGGGCGCAGATGAAAAACTGTTTTTT. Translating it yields CASVRGADEKLFF.

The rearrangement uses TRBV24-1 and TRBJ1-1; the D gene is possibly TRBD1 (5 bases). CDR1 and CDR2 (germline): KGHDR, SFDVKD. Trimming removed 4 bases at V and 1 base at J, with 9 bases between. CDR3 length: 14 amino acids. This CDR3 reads CATSEGRPNTEAFF. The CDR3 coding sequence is TGTGCCACCAGTGAGGGACGGCCGAACACTGAAGCTTTCTTT.

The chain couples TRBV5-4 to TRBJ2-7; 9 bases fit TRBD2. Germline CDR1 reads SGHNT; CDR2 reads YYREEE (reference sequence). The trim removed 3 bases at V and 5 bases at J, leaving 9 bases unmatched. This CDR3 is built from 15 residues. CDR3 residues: CASSSQSGGSHEQYF. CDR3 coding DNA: TGTGCCAGCAGCTCGCAAAGCGGGGGGAGCCACGAGCAGTACTTC.

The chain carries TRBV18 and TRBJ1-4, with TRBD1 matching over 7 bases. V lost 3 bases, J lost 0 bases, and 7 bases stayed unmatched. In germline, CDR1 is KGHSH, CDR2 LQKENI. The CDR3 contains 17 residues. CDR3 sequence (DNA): TGTGCCAGCTCACCGGCGGCGGGGACAGCAACTAATGAAAAACTGTTTTTT. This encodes CASSPAAGTATNEKLFF.

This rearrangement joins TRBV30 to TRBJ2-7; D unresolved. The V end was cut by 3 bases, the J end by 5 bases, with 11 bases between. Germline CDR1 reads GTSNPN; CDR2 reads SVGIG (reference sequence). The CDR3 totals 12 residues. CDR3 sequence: CAWRGFDDEQYF. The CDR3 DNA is TGTGCCTGGAGGGGCTTCGACGACGAGCAGTACTTC.

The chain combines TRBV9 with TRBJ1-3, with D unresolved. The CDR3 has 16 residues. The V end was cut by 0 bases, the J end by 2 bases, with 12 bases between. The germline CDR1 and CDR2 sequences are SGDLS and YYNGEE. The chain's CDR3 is CASSVGPSSTGNTIYF. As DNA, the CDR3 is TGTGCCAGCAGCGTAGGGCCGTCCAGTACTGGAAACACCATATATTTT.

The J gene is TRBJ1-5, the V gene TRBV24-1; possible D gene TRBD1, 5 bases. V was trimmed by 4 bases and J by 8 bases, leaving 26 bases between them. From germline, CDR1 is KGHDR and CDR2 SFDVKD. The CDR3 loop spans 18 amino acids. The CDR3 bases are TGTGCCACCAGTGACTTGGACATGGGGAAGAGCGGTTTGAAGCCCCAGCATTTT. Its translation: CATSDLDMGKSGLKPQHF.

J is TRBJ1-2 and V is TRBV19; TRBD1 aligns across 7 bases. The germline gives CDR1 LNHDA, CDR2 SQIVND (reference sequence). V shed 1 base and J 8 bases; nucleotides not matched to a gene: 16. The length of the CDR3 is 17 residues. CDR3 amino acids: CASSIGTQQGRGQGYTF. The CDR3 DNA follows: TGTGCCAGTAGTATAGGTACACAACAGGGGAGAGGTCAAGGCTACACCTTC.

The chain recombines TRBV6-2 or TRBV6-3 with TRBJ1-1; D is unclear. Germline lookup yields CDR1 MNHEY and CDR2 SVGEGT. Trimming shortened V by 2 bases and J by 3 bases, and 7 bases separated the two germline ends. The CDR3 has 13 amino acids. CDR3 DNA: TGTGCCAGCAGTTACGGAAGGGACACTGAAGCTTTCTTT. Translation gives CASSYGRDTEAFF.

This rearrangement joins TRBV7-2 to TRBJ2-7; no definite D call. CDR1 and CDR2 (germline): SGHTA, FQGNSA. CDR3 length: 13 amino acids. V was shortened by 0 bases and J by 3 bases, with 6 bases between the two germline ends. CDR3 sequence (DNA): TGTGCCAGCAGCTTAGCCGGGCGCTACGAGCAGTACTTC. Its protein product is CASSLAGRYEQYF.